The subject of this entry is one T cell receptor beta chain. The antigen is undetermined. It was from around 18,000 to 910,000 sorted cells, with 10%, 30% or 50% RNA, that naive CD8 libraries came. This entry belongs to a study of molecular identifiers for immune sequencing clone quantification. Study information: Replicates split RNA from roughly 21,000 or 96,000 naive CD8 cells five ways, and the researchers sequenced four portions. Study-wide findings and caveats: Effector cells kept over 99% of their molecules in clones above 20 RNA copies, while naive cells kept under 1% there.

Previously published methods and listed TCR primers were used for the bulk TCR libraries. TCRdb fed the PCR reads into MiXCR, producing one record per CDR3 protein. This sample carries about 640,000 distinct CDR3 sequences, just under 20% of them seen once, and the ten largest clones take 0.85%. The sequencing input was naive CD8+ T cells from blood, with Jurkat cell RNA spiked in. Regarding subset: FACS-sorted CD8+CD4-CCR7+CD45RA+ naive T cells. This TCR derives from a human donor in good health. Some libraries in this study had Jurkat cell RNA spiked in.

The CDR3, as DNA: TGTGCCAGCAAGGAGGGCGCGTTGTACGAGCAGTACTTC. Its translation: CASKEGALYEQYF. The V gene is TRBV6-1, the J gene TRBJ2-7, with D perhaps matching TRBD2 (6 bases). Trimming pared 7 bases from V and 4 bases from J, leaving 14 bases between. CDR1 MNHNS and CDR2 SASEGT come from the germline V gene. The CDR3 totals 13 residues.